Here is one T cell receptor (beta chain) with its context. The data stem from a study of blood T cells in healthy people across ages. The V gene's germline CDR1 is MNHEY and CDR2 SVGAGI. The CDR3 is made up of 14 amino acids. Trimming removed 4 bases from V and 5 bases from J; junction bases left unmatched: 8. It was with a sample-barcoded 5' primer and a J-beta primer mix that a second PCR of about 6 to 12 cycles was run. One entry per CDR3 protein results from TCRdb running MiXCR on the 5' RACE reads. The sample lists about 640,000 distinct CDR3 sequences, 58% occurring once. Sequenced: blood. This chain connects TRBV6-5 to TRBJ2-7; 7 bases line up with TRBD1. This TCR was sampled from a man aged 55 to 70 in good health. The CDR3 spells CASSFTTGANEQYF. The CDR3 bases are TGTGCCAGCAGTTTCACAACAGGGGCGAACGAGCAGTACTTC.